Listed below are T cell receptor beta chains from one sample, sequenced in a study of T cells after yellow fever vaccination. TCRdb itself ran the 5' RACE reads through MiXCR, one entry per CDR3 protein. The table lists around 250,000 distinct CDR3 sequences, 6.5% to 8.5% of them singletons. This specimen was CD4+ T cells sorted from PBMCs, taken 15 days after the yellow fever booster vaccination. These receptors all stem from a man aged 25 to 40 who received the YFV17D yellow fever vaccine. Both conserved end residues are part of each CDR3. Fields, in order: CDR3 protein, CDR3 DNA, D gene, clone size, V gene, CDR3 length, J gene. D genes are given only for firm matches. The size entry is marked missing in some rows and otherwise reads once, few, many or a size class.

CDR3 protein: CASSRRSYEQYF
CDR3 DNA: TGTGCCAGCAGCCGTCGCTCCTACGAGCAGTACTTC
D gene: NA
clone size: NA
V gene: TRBV7-2
CDR3 length: 12
J gene: TRBJ2-7

CDR3 protein: CSATGTSLDTQYF
CDR3 DNA: TGCAGTGCTACCGGGACTTCATTAGATACGCAGTATTTT
D gene: NA
clone size: NA
V gene: TRBV20-1
CDR3 length: 13
J gene: TRBJ2-3

CDR3 protein: CASSMKPPGLAGGSEQFF
CDR3 DNA: TGTGCCAGCAGTATGAAGCCACCGGGACTAGCGGGAGGAAGTGAGCAGTTCTTC
D gene: TRBD2
clone size: NA
V gene: TRBV14
CDR3 length: 18
J gene: TRBJ2-1

CDR3 protein: CASSDRRYEQYF
CDR3 DNA: TGCGCCAGCAGTGACAGGCGCTACGAGCAGTACTTC
D gene: NA
clone size: many
V gene: TRBV10-2
CDR3 length: 12
J gene: TRBJ2-7

CDR3 protein: CASSKYHRNEQFF
CDR3 DNA: TGTGCCAGCAGCAAATACCACAGGAATGAGCAGTTCTTC
D gene: NA
clone size: NA
V gene: TRBV7-6
CDR3 length: 13
J gene: TRBJ2-1

CDR3 protein: CASSWGDEDRRSGANVLTF
CDR3 DNA: TGTGCCAGCAGTTGGGGGGACGAAGACAGGCGCTCTGGGGCCAACGTCCTGACTTTC
D gene: NA
clone size: many
V gene: TRBV28
CDR3 length: 19
J gene: TRBJ2-6

CDR3 protein: CASSANGGLTEAFF
CDR3 DNA: TGTGCCAGCAGCGCAAACGGGGGTCTAACTGAAGCTTTCTTT
D gene: NA
clone size: NA
V gene: TRBV9
CDR3 length: 14
J gene: TRBJ1-1

CDR3 protein: CASSSSGRSTGELFF
CDR3 DNA: TGTGCCAGCAGCTCCAGCGGGAGATCCACCGGGGAGCTGTTTTTT
D gene: TRBD2
clone size: many
V gene: TRBV7-2
CDR3 length: 15
J gene: TRBJ2-2

CDR3 protein: CASSLTGGSNEKLFF
CDR3 DNA: TGTGCCAGCAGCTTGACAGGGGGGTCTAATGAAAAACTGTTTTTT
D gene: TRBD1
clone size: many
V gene: TRBV12-3/TRBV12-4
CDR3 length: 15
J gene: TRBJ1-4

CDR3 protein: CSANRDLNYEQYF
CDR3 DNA: TGCAGTGCCAACCGGGACTTAAACTACGAGCAGTACTTC
D gene: NA
clone size: NA
V gene: TRBV20-1
CDR3 length: 13
J gene: TRBJ2-7

CDR3 protein: CSASAGSLNTEAFF
CDR3 DNA: TGCAGTGCTAGTGCCGGAAGTCTGAACACTGAAGCTTTCTTT
D gene: NA
clone size: few
V gene: TRBV20-1
CDR3 length: 14
J gene: TRBJ1-1

CDR3 protein: CASHKTGGDTGELFF
CDR3 DNA: TGCGCCAGCCACAAGACAGGGGGCGATACCGGGGAGCTGTTTTTT
D gene: TRBD1
clone size: many
V gene: TRBV5-1
CDR3 length: 15
J gene: TRBJ2-2

CDR3 protein: CASSDWRGKTQYF
CDR3 DNA: TGTGCCAGCAGTGACTGGCGCGGAAAGACCCAGTACTTC
D gene: NA
clone size: many
V gene: TRBV25-1
CDR3 length: 13
J gene: TRBJ2-5

CDR3 protein: CASSEFRGSQETQYF
CDR3 DNA: TGTGCCAGCAGTGAATTCAGGGGGAGTCAAGAGACCCAGTACTTC
D gene: TRBD1
clone size: few
V gene: TRBV25-1
CDR3 length: 15
J gene: TRBJ2-5

CDR3 protein: CASSSDAGSADTQYF
CDR3 DNA: TGCGCCAGCAGCTCTGATGCCGGGAGCGCAGATACGCAGTATTTT
D gene: NA
clone size: many
V gene: TRBV5-1
CDR3 length: 15
J gene: TRBJ2-3

CDR3 protein: CSATPQRLVNEQFF
CDR3 DNA: TGCAGTGCTACCCCCCAACGACTAGTTAATGAGCAGTTCTTC
D gene: NA
clone size: few
V gene: TRBV20-1
CDR3 length: 14
J gene: TRBJ2-1

CDR3 protein: CASEVRASGANVLTF
CDR3 DNA: TGTGCCAGCGAGGTACGAGCTTCTGGGGCCAACGTCCTGACTTTC
D gene: NA
clone size: many
V gene: TRBV12-3/TRBV12-4
CDR3 length: 15
J gene: TRBJ2-6

CDR3 protein: CSASSGGFSYNEQFF
CDR3 DNA: TGCAGTGCATCTAGCGGGGGATTTTCCTACAATGAGCAGTTCTTC
D gene: TRBD2
clone size: NA
V gene: TRBV20-1
CDR3 length: 15
J gene: TRBJ2-1

CDR3 protein: CASSIGTVQETQYF
CDR3 DNA: TGCGCCAGCAGCATCGGGACAGTCCAAGAGACCCAGTACTTC
D gene: TRBD1
clone size: few
V gene: TRBV5-1
CDR3 length: 14
J gene: TRBJ2-5

CDR3 protein: CASSQGSGNGNQPQHF
CDR3 DNA: TGTGCCAGCAGCCAAGGGTCAGGGAATGGCAATCAGCCCCAGCATTTT
D gene: NA
clone size: few
V gene: TRBV4-2
CDR3 length: 16
J gene: TRBJ1-5

CDR3 protein: CASSDGTDNQPQHF
CDR3 DNA: TGCGCCAGCAGCGACGGGACAGACAATCAGCCCCAGCATTTT
D gene: TRBD1
clone size: many
V gene: TRBV5-1
CDR3 length: 14
J gene: TRBJ1-5

CDR3 protein: CAWARNSYEQYF
CDR3 DNA: TGTGCCTGGGCACGGAACTCCTACGAGCAGTACTTC
D gene: NA
clone size: NA
V gene: TRBV30
CDR3 length: 12
J gene: TRBJ2-7

CDR3 protein: CASSLVSGYEQYF
CDR3 DNA: TGTGCCAGCAGCTTAGTCTCGGGGTATGAGCAGTACTTC
D gene: NA
clone size: few
V gene: TRBV11-2
CDR3 length: 13
J gene: TRBJ2-7

CDR3 protein: CASSYGAGANYEQYF
CDR3 DNA: TGTGCCAGCAGTTACGGCGCGGGAGCGAACTACGAGCAGTACTTC
D gene: TRBD2
clone size: many
V gene: TRBV6-5
CDR3 length: 15
J gene: TRBJ2-7

CDR3 protein: CASSLDTQSTDTQYF
CDR3 DNA: TGCGCCAGCAGCTTGGACACCCAGAGCACAGATACGCAGTATTTT
D gene: NA
clone size: many
V gene: TRBV5-1
CDR3 length: 15
J gene: TRBJ2-3

CDR3 protein: CASSQMGGSQPQHF
CDR3 DNA: TGCGCCAGCAGTCAAATGGGGGGAAGTCAGCCCCAGCATTTT
D gene: NA
clone size: few
V gene: TRBV23-1
CDR3 length: 14
J gene: TRBJ1-5

CDR3 protein: CASSPQGVGTGELFF
CDR3 DNA: TGTGCCAGCAGCCCACAGGGGGTGGGCACCGGGGAGCTGTTTTTT
D gene: TRBD1
clone size: NA
V gene: TRBV7-2
CDR3 length: 15
J gene: TRBJ2-2

CDR3 protein: CSARAPTADTRYF
CDR3 DNA: TGCAGTGCTAGAGCTCCGACCGCAGATACGCGGTATTTT
D gene: NA
clone size: NA
V gene: TRBV20-1
CDR3 length: 13
J gene: TRBJ2-3

CDR3 protein: CASSADPIRQLRGYEQYF
CDR3 DNA: TGCGCCAGCAGCGCCGACCCCATCAGGCAGTTGCGTGGTTACGAGCAGTACTTC
D gene: NA
clone size: NA
V gene: TRBV5-1
CDR3 length: 18
J gene: TRBJ2-7

CDR3 protein: CSARGPFSFNEQFF
CDR3 DNA: TGCAGTGCTAGAGGTCCGTTCTCATTTAATGAGCAGTTCTTC
D gene: NA
clone size: many
V gene: TRBV20-1
CDR3 length: 14
J gene: TRBJ2-1

CDR3 protein: CAWSWGSGRPGELFF
CDR3 DNA: TGTGCCTGGAGTTGGGGTAGCGGGAGGCCCGGGGAGCTGTTTTTT
D gene: TRBD2
clone size: NA
V gene: TRBV30
CDR3 length: 15
J gene: TRBJ2-2

CDR3 protein: CASSEWQVSNIQYF
CDR3 DNA: TGTGCCAGCAGCGAATGGCAGGTCTCAAACATTCAGTACTTC
D gene: NA
clone size: NA
V gene: TRBV5-6
CDR3 length: 14
J gene: TRBJ2-4

CDR3 protein: CASSLDLVGEQFF
CDR3 DNA: TGTGCCAGCAGCTTAGACCTAGTCGGCGAGCAGTTCTTC
D gene: NA
clone size: NA
V gene: TRBV7-9
CDR3 length: 13
J gene: TRBJ2-1

CDR3 protein: CASREGSRTGELFF
CDR3 DNA: TGCGCCAGCAGGGAGGGGAGCCGCACCGGGGAGCTGTTTTTT
D gene: NA
clone size: many
V gene: TRBV5-1
CDR3 length: 14
J gene: TRBJ2-2

CDR3 protein: CASSQGIYNEQFF
CDR3 DNA: TGTGCCAGCAGCCAAGGAATCTACAATGAGCAGTTCTTC
D gene: NA
clone size: NA
V gene: TRBV3-1
CDR3 length: 13
J gene: TRBJ2-1

CDR3 protein: CASSADYNQPQHF
CDR3 DNA: TGTGCCAGCAGTGCCGACTACAATCAGCCCCAGCATTTT
D gene: NA
clone size: few
V gene: TRBV2
CDR3 length: 13
J gene: TRBJ1-5

CDR3 protein: CASSQDQTVPGYTF
CDR3 DNA: TGTGCCAGCAGCCAAGATCAGACAGTTCCTGGCTACACCTTC
D gene: NA
clone size: many
V gene: TRBV3-1
CDR3 length: 14
J gene: TRBJ1-2

CDR3 protein: CSASYTPTDTQYF
CDR3 DNA: TGCAGTGCCAGCTACACACCGACAGATACGCAGTATTTT
D gene: NA
clone size: few
V gene: TRBV20-1
CDR3 length: 13
J gene: TRBJ2-3

CDR3 protein: CASSSGWTGVRTQYF
CDR3 DNA: TGTGCCAGCAGCTCTGGATGGACAGGGGTGAGGACCCAGTACTTC
D gene: TRBD1
clone size: NA
V gene: TRBV7-9
CDR3 length: 15
J gene: TRBJ2-5

CDR3 protein: CASCGQGANQPQHF
CDR3 DNA: TGTGCCAGCTGTGGACAGGGCGCGAATCAGCCCCAGCATTTT
D gene: TRBD1
clone size: NA
V gene: TRBV2
CDR3 length: 14
J gene: TRBJ1-5

CDR3 protein: CASSPSRVSNYGYTF
CDR3 DNA: TGTGCCAGCAGCCCCTCGCGAGTTTCTAACTATGGCTACACCTTC
D gene: NA
clone size: many
V gene: TRBV11-2
CDR3 length: 15
J gene: TRBJ1-2

CDR3 protein: CASEGAVGGANVLTF
CDR3 DNA: TGCGCCAGCGAGGGAGCCGTTGGTGGGGCCAACGTCCTGACTTTC
D gene: NA
clone size: NA
V gene: TRBV23-1
CDR3 length: 15
J gene: TRBJ2-6

CDR3 protein: CASSQVGEQFF
CDR3 DNA: TGTGCCAGCAGCCAAGTAGGGGAGCAGTTCTTC
D gene: NA
clone size: many
V gene: TRBV3-1
CDR3 length: 11
J gene: TRBJ2-1

CDR3 protein: CASSQGSKNIQYF
CDR3 DNA: TGTGCCAGCAGCCAGGGGAGTAAAAACATTCAGTACTTC
D gene: NA
clone size: many
V gene: TRBV3-1
CDR3 length: 13
J gene: TRBJ2-4

CDR3 protein: CASSILNLAGGTEQFF
CDR3 DNA: TGTGCCAGCAGCATCCTGAATCTAGCGGGAGGGACTGAGCAGTTCTTC
D gene: TRBD2
clone size: few
V gene: TRBV5-4
CDR3 length: 16
J gene: TRBJ2-1

CDR3 protein: CSARLAGRDTEAFF
CDR3 DNA: TGCAGTGCTAGATTGGCCGGCCGCGACACTGAAGCTTTCTTT
D gene: NA
clone size: few
V gene: TRBV20-1
CDR3 length: 14
J gene: TRBJ1-1

CDR3 protein: CATAASSIEGYTF
CDR3 DNA: TGTGCCACCGCTGCGTCCAGCATTGAAGGCTACACCTTC
D gene: NA
clone size: NA
V gene: TRBV10-3
CDR3 length: 13
J gene: TRBJ1-2

CDR3 protein: CSALGGGRTDTQYF
CDR3 DNA: TGCAGTGCTCTAGGGGGCGGGCGCACAGATACGCAGTATTTT
D gene: TRBD1
clone size: NA
V gene: TRBV20-1
CDR3 length: 14
J gene: TRBJ2-3

CDR3 protein: CASSLHRTGTGANVLTF
CDR3 DNA: TGTGCCAGCAGCTTGCACCGTACAGGGACTGGGGCCAACGTCCTGACTTTC
D gene: NA
clone size: NA
V gene: TRBV5-4
CDR3 length: 17
J gene: TRBJ2-6